Below are 4 T cell receptor beta chains sequenced from a single sample in a study of blood T cells in healthy people across ages (dated by TCRdb to the mid-2010s). Library preparation was by 5' RACE. The data were produced on an Illumina HiSeq 2500. A second PCR of about 7 to 12 cycles was run with a J-beta primer mix and a sample-barcoded 5' primer. TCRdb cleaned the public reads at Q25 with fastp, built clones with MiXCR and kept in-frame beta chains. Duplicate CDR3 protein sequences are folded into a single record with the most common DNA and genes. The sample table holds about a million distinct CDR3 sequences, of which roughly two fifths were seen once. Jointly, the top ten make up less than 15% of the sample. Sequenced material: blood. Every receptor here comes from a man aged 18-30 years in good health.

Ten or more counts support this clonotype. This chain uses TRBV5-1 with TRBJ2-3; either TRBD1 or TRBD2 may fit D (5 bases each). The V and J ends lost 4 bases and 2 bases respectively, with 5 bases between them. The CDR3 consists of 12 residues. CDR1 SGHRS and CDR2 YFSETQ come from the germline V gene. As DNA, the CDR3 is TGCGCCAGCAGCGGGACCACAGATACGCAGTATTTT. This encodes CASSGTTDTQYF.

This clonotype was counted only a few times. The chain joins TRBV4-1 to TRBJ1-5, with D perhaps matching TRBD1 (5 bases). The germline V and J ends were trimmed by 4 bases and 0 bases, with 16 bases remaining between them. Germline assignment: CDR1 MGHRA and CDR2 YSYEKL. There are 17 residues in the CDR3. The CDR3 bases are TGCGCCAGCAGCCCTGAAACCGGAGACAGTAGCAATCAGCCCCAGCATTTT. Residues: CASSPETGDSSNQPQHF.

This chain uses TRBV5-1 with TRBJ2-7; no firm D call. Trimming took off 1 base at V and 0 bases at J, with 8 bases between the two ends. The CDR3 is 14 amino acids. CDR1 is SGHRS, CDR2 YFSETQ, per germline. The CDR3 region has the DNA TGCGCCAGCAGCTTGAGGTCGGACTCCTACGAGCAGTACTTC. Protein product: CASSLRSDSYEQYF.

The DNA of the CDR3 is TGTGCCAGCCTTCAGAGGGTAGTGAGGGATGAGCAGTTCTTC. Translating it yields CASLQRVVRDEQFF. This sequence joins TRBV7-3 and TRBJ2-1; TRBD2 is a possible D gene (5 bases). This CDR3 is 14 amino acids long. CDR1 is SGHTA, CDR2 FQGTGA, per germline. V dropped 8 bases and J dropped 8 bases, with 19 bases sitting between them.